The subject of this entry is one T cell receptor beta chain. The data are from a study of blood T cell repertoires in COVID-19. The overall study: Sample material is recorded as cDNA or gDNA derived from T cells, B-cell-depleted T cells, or PBMCs.

The authors' processing: Quantification of nucleated cells was approximated via reference gene primer amplification. Data came from immunoSEQ multiplex PCR; TCRdb stores just in-frame clones and leaves some out. The V and J calls and clone size are taken from that table; D and trimming were inferred from the DNA. The sample holds under 450,000 clones, 89% seen once. The length of the CDR3 is 12 residues. CDR1 and CDR2 from the germline V gene are SEHNR and FQNEAQ (reference sequence). V was cut by 5 bases and J by 5 bases, with 9 bases left in between. V gene TRBV7-9 combines with J gene TRBJ1-2, with D unresolved. This TCR was recovered from a woman in her thirties or forties with COVID-19, enrolled during active disease. The sample comprised peripheral blood. The CDR3 loop is CASSPSLYGYTF. CDR3 nucleotide sequence: TGTGCCAGCAGCCCTTCGTTATATGGCTACACCTTC. Supplemented by reference TRBV7-9 and TRBJ1-2, the full variable domain reads DTGVSQNPRHKITKRGQNVTFRCDPISEHNRLYWYRQTLGQGPEFLTYFQNEAQLEKSRLLSDRFSAERPKGSFSTLEIQRTEQGDSAMYLCASSPSLYGYTFGSGTRLTVV.